The 9 T cell receptor beta chains below were found in one sample sequenced in a study of cytomegalovirus exposure and HLA in healthy donors. Produced via immunoSEQ multiplex PCR; TCRdb's table is partial and in-frame only. The table records 80,000 to 100,000 clones, around 90% of them present only once. The sequencing input was PBMCs. These TCRs come from a woman aged 25-40 years in good health and CMV-seronegative.

The rearrangement joins TRBV15 to TRBJ1-1; D possibly corresponds to TRBD1 (5 bases). This CDR3 contains 16 residues. CDR1 and CDR2 (germline): LNHNV, YYDKDF (reference sequence). Trimming took 5 bases from V and 4 from J, leaving 20 bases between them. The CDR3 spells CATSRRVGGGGTEAFF. The CDR3 bases are TGTGCCACCAGCCGGCGGGTGGGTGGGGGAGGCACTGAAGCTTTCTTT.

The chain uses TRBV6-6 and TRBJ1-3, with TRBD1 as a possible D gene (6 bases). The CDR3 length is 12 residues. The V gene lost 7 bases and the J gene lost 4 bases, with 8 bases spanning the gap. Germline CDR1 is MNHNY and CDR2 is SVGAGI (reference sequence). CDR3 sequence reads: CASTGAGNTIYF. In DNA form, the CDR3 reads TGTGCCAGCACAGGGGCCGGAAACACCATATATTTT.

About this clone: An end of the junction differs from the germline gene, which may be a read error. The genes are TRBV19 and TRBJ2-3; unclear D gene. The CDR3 is 14 amino acids. Germline V gives CDR1 LNHDA, CDR2 SQIVND (reference sequence). The DNA for the CDR3 is TGTGCCAGTAGGGGCCCCGGTCTCACAGATGCGCAGTATTTT. Protein sequence: CASRGPGLTDAQYF.

The chain combines TRBV5-4 with TRBJ2-1; D gene ambiguous. The germline V gene encodes CDR1 SGHNT and CDR2 YYREEE (reference sequence). With 4 bases removed from V and 10 bases from J, the gap between germline ends came to 15 bases. CDR3 length: 13 amino acids. The CDR3 DNA reads TGTGCCAGCAGCCCGACCAGCCTAGGAGAGCAGTTCTTC. Protein sequence: CASSPTSLGEQFF.

The chain combines TRBV27 with TRBJ2-7, with a weak D call TRBD1 (5 bases). Per the germline V gene, CDR1 is MNHEY and CDR2 is SMNVEV (reference sequence). The CDR3 spans 13 residues. Trimming left V 4 bases short and J 5 bases short, with 12 bases between. The CDR3 coding sequence is TGTGCCAGCAGTTCGCAGGGCCCGAACGAGCAGTACTTC. Its protein product is CASSSQGPNEQYF.

V is TRBV7-9 and J is TRBJ1-1; weak D call: TRBD1 (6 bases). CDR1 and CDR2 from the germline V gene are SEHNR and FQNEAQ (reference sequence). The CDR3 runs 12 residues. The ends were cut back, 6 bases at V and 1 base at J, with 6 bases in the middle. CDR3 in amino acids: CASRQGNTEAFF. The CDR3 DNA reads TGTGCCAGCAGACAGGGGAACACTGAAGCTTTCTTT.

The V call is TRBV5-1, the J call TRBJ1-3; the match to TRBD1 covers 10 bases. Germline CDR1 and CDR2: SGHRS and YFSETQ. V dropped 3 bases and J dropped 2; count of bases not matched to a gene: 5. The CDR3 runs to 16 residues. The DNA for the CDR3 is TGCGCCAGCAGCTCCGGGACAGGGGTCACTGGAAACACCATATATTTT. The encoded protein is CASSSGTGVTGNTIYF. Together with reference TRBV5-1 and TRBJ1-3, the CDR3 gives the full variable domain: KAGVTQTPRYLIKTRGQQVTLSCSPISGHRSVSWYQQTPGQGLQFLFEYFSETQRNKGNFPGRFSGRQFSNSRSEMNVSTLELGDSALYLCASSSGTGVTGNTIYFGEGSWLTVV.

This clone appeared once. The rearrangement joins TRBV5-6 to TRBJ2-2; TRBD1 might be the D (6 bases). V lost 0 bases, J lost 5 bases, and 23 bases lay in between. Germline V gene data show CDR1 as SGHDT and CDR2 as YYEEEE. CDR3 length: 19 amino acids. The DNA for the CDR3 is TGTGCCAGCAGCTTGGGGCCCCTCGGTAAGGGGACAAGGACCGGGGAGCTGTTTTTT. The encoded protein is CASSLGPLGKGTRTGELFF.

The chain joins TRBV19 to TRBJ2-1; tentative D call: TRBD2 (6 bases). Trimming took 3 bases from V and 5 from J, leaving 11 bases between them. The CDR3 contains 14 residues. Germline-derived CDR1 and CDR2 are LNHDA and SQIVND (reference sequence). The CDR3 loop is CASSIRDFDNEQFF. CDR3 nucleotide sequence: TGTGCCAGTAGTATCCGGGACTTCGACAATGAGCAGTTCTTC.